This TCR beta chain derives from a study of cytotoxic CD8 clonotypes in ibrutinib-treated CLL. The study, taken as a whole, reports: Pretreatment clonality was elevated relative to age-matched healthy donors and paralleled circulating CD8+ T-cell counts.

Produced via immunoSEQ multiplex PCR; TCRdb's table is partial and in-frame only. The repertoire holds about 310,000 clones, with around four fifths as singletons. To note about this clone: Its specificity is not known.

Sequenced material: PBMCs, taken before ibrutinib treatment. The clonotype was recovered from a human donor with chronic lymphocytic leukemia.

The CDR3 is CASSQGDAEAEAFF. The CDR3 DNA reads TGCGCCAGCAGCCAAGGGGACGCCGAGGCTGAAGCTTTCTTT. The chain joins TRBV4-3 to TRBJ1-1; D perhaps matches TRBD1 (5 bases). CDR3 length equals 14 residues. Germline V gene sequence: CDR1 LGHNA, CDR2 YSLEER. V gave up 1 base and J gave up 6 bases, with 12 bases separating them.